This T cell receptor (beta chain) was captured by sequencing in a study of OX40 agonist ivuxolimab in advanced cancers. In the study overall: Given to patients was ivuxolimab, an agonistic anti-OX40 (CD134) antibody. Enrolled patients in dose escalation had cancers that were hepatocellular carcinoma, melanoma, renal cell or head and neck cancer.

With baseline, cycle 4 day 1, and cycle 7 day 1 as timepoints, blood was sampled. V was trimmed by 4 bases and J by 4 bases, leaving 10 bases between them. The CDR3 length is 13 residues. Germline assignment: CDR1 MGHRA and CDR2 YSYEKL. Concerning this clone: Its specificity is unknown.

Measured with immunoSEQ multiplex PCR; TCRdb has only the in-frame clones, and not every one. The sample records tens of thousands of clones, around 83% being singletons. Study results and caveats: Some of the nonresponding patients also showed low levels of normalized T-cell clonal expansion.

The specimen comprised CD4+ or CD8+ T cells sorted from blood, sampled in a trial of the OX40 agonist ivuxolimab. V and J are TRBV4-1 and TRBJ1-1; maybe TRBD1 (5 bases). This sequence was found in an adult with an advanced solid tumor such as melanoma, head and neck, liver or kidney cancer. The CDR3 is CASSPSRGTEAFF. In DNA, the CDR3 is TGCGCCAGCAGCCCTTCGAGGGGCACTGAAGCTTTCTTT.